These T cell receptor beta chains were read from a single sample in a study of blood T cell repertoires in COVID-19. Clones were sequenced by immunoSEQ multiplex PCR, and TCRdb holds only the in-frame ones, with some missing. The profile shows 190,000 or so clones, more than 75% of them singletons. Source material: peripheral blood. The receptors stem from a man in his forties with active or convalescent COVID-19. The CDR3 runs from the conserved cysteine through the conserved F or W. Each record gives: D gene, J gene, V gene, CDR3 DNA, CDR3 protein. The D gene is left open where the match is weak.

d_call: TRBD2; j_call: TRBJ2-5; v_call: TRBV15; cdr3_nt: TGTGCCACCAGATTGGTGGGACTAGCGGCTCAAGAGACCCAGTACTTC; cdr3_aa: CATRLVGLAAQETQYF
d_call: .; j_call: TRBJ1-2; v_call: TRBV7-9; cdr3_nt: TGTGCCAGCAGCCCCCGGGAACATGGCTACACCTTC; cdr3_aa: CASSPREHGYTF
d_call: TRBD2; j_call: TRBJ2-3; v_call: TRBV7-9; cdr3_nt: TGTGCCAGCAGCTTAGTTGCGGGGGGGACAGATACGCAGTATTTT; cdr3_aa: CASSLVAGGTDTQYF
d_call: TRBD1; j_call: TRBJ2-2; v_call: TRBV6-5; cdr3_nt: TGTGCCAGCAGTTACAGGACAGGAAACACCGGGGAGCTGTTTTTT; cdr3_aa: CASSYRTGNTGELFF
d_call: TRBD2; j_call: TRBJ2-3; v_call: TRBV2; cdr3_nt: TGTGCCAGCAGGGCTTCTAGCGGCGCGGATACGCAGTATTTT; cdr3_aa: CASRASSGADTQYF
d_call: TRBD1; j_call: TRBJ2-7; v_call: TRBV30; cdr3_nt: TGTGCCTGGAGTACACAGGGGTGGGAGCAGTACTTC; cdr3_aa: CAWSTQGWEQYF
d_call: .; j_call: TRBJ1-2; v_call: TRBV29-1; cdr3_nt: TGCAGCGTTGAAGGCGAGTTTGAGCTCCTCTATGGCTACACCTTC; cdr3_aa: CSVEGEFELLYGYTF
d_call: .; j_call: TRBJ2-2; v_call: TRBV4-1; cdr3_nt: TGCGCCAGCAGCCAAGATTGGAGTAGAGGGATCGGGGAGCTGTTTTTT; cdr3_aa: CASSQDWSRGIGELFF
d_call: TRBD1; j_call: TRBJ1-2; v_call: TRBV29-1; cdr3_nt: TGCAGCGTTGGACAGGGTGACTATGGCTACACCTTC; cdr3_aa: CSVGQGDYGYTF
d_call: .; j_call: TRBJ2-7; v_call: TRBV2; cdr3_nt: TGTGCCAGCGCTCTAACTATGCAGTACTTC; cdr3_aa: CASALTMQYF
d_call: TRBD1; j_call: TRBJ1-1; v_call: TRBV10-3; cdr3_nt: TGTGCCACGGACAGGGGAAACGATTACACTGAAGCTTTCTTT; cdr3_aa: CATDRGNDYTEAFF
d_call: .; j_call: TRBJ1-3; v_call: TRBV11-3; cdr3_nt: TGTGCCAGCAGCCCAGACAGCAAAAACACCATATATTTT; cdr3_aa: CASSPDSKNTIYF
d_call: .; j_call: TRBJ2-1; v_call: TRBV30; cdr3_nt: TGTGCCTGGAGTGTTTCAGATTCCTACAATGAGCAGTTCTTC; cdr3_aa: CAWSVSDSYNEQFF
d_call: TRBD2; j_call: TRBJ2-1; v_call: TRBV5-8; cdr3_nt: TGTGCCAGCGGTTCAGTACTAGCGGGGATATACAATGAGCAGTTCTTC; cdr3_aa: CASGSVLAGIYNEQFF
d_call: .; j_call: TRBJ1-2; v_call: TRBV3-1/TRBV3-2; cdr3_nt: TGTGCCAGCAGCCAAGCGGGTGTCAGGGATGGCTACACCTTC; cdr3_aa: CASSQAGVRDGYTF
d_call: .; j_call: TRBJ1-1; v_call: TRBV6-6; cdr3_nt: TGTGCCAGCAGGTGGACAGTGAACACTGAAGCTTTCTTT; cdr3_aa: CASRWTVNTEAFF
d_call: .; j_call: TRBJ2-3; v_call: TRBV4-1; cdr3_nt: TGCGCCAGCAGCCAAGGGCTAGCTCTAACTAGCACAGATACGCAGTATTTT; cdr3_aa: CASSQGLALTSTDTQYF
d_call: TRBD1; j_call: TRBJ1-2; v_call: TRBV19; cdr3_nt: TGTGCCAGTTGGGACAGGGGAAGATATGGCTACACCTTC; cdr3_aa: CASWDRGRYGYTF
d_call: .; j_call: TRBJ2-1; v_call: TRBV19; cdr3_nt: TGTGCCAGTTACCAGGGCCACGGTAATGAGCAGTTCTTC; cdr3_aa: CASYQGHGNEQFF
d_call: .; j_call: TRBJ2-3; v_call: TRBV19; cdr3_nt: TGTGCCAGTAGTATAGGGGGAGGCACAGATACGCAGTATTTT; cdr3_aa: CASSIGGGTDTQYF
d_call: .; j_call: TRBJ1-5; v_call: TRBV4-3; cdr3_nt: TGCGCCAGCAGCCCCAGGGTTAATCAGCCCCAGCATTTT; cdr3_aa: CASSPRVNQPQHF